Described below is a single T cell receptor beta chain sequence and its context. Antigen: not known. The entry originates in a study of shared clonotypes between healthy human individuals. Overall study findings and caveats: Researchers sampled only blood; tissue repertoires likely differ.

V lost 7 bases, J lost 1 base, and 10 bases lay in between. The CDR3 contains 13 residues. CDR1 MDHEN and CDR2 SYDVKM come from the germline V gene. Sequencing used immunoSEQ multiplex PCR; TCRdb keeps in-frame clones, though not all of them. This table has 400,000 to 500,000 clones, roughly four fifths appearing once. Sequencing used PBMCs. The source is a woman in her thirties or forties in good health. Some clones in this sample may be carry-over from other donors' samples. The V call is TRBV28, the J call TRBJ1-1; D may be TRBD1 (6 bases). The CDR3 region is CASTQQGNTEAFF. CDR3 in DNA: TGTGCCAGCACCCAACAGGGGAACACTGAAGCTTTCTTT.